A selection of T cell receptor beta chains follows, all from one sample in a study of shared clonotypes between healthy human individuals. The method was immunoSEQ multiplex PCR; TCRdb's version includes in-frame clones alone and lacks a portion of them. This table has hundreds of thousands of clones, 85% to 95% appearing once. Sequenced material: naive CD8+ T cells sorted from blood. Receptor source: a man aged 25-45 years in good health. Both conserved end residues are part of each CDR3. A D gene is named only where the DNA matches it firmly. For some rows the clone size is stated as once, few or many, or as a class when expanded; others skip it.

J: TRBJ2-2; V: TRBV27; D: TRBD1; length: 14; size: -; CDR3: CASRWTGGVGELFF; DNA: TGTGCCAGCCGCTGGACAGGGGGCGTCGGGGAGCTGTTTTTT
J: TRBJ2-7; V: TRBV28; D: TRBD1; length: 14; size: once; CDR3: CASTVRQGRHEQYF; DNA: TGTGCCAGCACCGTACGACAGGGGCGACACGAGCAGTACTTC
J: TRBJ1-5; V: TRBV27; D: -; length: 18; size: -; CDR3: CASSFGAPGEVSNQPQHF; DNA: TGTGCCAGCAGTTTTGGTGCTCCAGGGGAAGTTAGCAATCAGCCCCAGCATTTT
J: TRBJ2-3; V: TRBV5-8; D: -; length: 14; size: once; CDR3: CASSFGMDTDTQYF; DNA: TGTGCCAGCAGCTTCGGGATGGACACAGATACGCAGTATTTT
J: TRBJ1-3; V: TRBV15; D: -; length: 14; size: -; CDR3: CATSVQASGNTIYF; DNA: TGTGCCACCAGCGTGCAGGCCTCTGGAAACACCATATATTTT
J: TRBJ2-7; V: TRBV6-5; D: -; length: 13; size: -; CDR3: CATTHNLGYEQYF; DNA: TGTGCCACCACACATAACCTGGGCTACGAGCAGTACTTC
J: TRBJ2-7; V: TRBV11-2; D: -; length: 13; size: -; CDR3: CASSFLGAYEQYF; DNA: TGTGCCAGCAGTTTTCTAGGGGCCTACGAGCAGTACTTC
J: TRBJ2-5; V: TRBV18; D: -; length: 15; size: -; CDR3: CASSPPSRGQETQYF; DNA: TGTGCCAGCTCACCCCCCTCCAGGGGTCAAGAGACCCAGTACTTC
J: TRBJ2-5; V: TRBV7-9; D: TRBD2; length: 16; size: once; CDR3: CASSTIRLAGEETQYF; DNA: TGTGCCAGCAGCACCATAAGACTAGCGGGAGAGGAGACCCAGTACTTC
J: TRBJ1-2; V: TRBV6-5; D: -; length: 14; size: -; CDR3: CASRSRGGYYGYTF; DNA: TGTGCCAGCAGGAGCCGTGGGGGCTACTATGGCTACACCTTC
J: TRBJ2-5; V: TRBV5-4; D: -; length: 15; size: -; CDR3: CASSLGQAGPETQYF; DNA: TGTGCCAGCAGCTTGGGACAGGCCGGTCCGGAGACCCAGTACTTC
J: TRBJ1-5; V: TRBV5-1; D: -; length: 15; size: -; CDR3: CASSWGGTPNQPQHF; DNA: TGCGCCAGCAGCTGGGGCGGGACACCTAATCAGCCCCAGCATTTT
J: TRBJ2-7; V: TRBV7-9; D: TRBD2; length: 14; size: -; CDR3: CASSWDYSTYEQYF; DNA: TGTGCCAGCAGCTGGGACTACTCCACCTACGAGCAGTACTTC
J: TRBJ2-7; V: TRBV27; D: -; length: 13; size: -; CDR3: CASSPSLNYEQYF; DNA: TGTGCCAGCAGTCCCTCCCTGAACTACGAGCAGTACTTC
J: TRBJ2-2; V: TRBV5-1; D: TRBD2; length: 15; size: -; CDR3: CASSGLAGPTGELFF; DNA: TGCGCCAGCAGCGGTCTAGCGGGACCCACCGGGGAGCTGTTTTTT
J: TRBJ2-7; V: TRBV14; D: -; length: 13; size: -; CDR3: CASSRELAYEQYF; DNA: TGTGCCAGCAGCCGGGAGTTAGCCTACGAGCAGTACTTC
J: TRBJ1-5; V: TRBV28; D: -; length: 14; size: once; CDR3: CASSLSVENQPQHF; DNA: TGTGCCAGCAGTTTATCGGTAGAAAATCAGCCCCAGCATTTT
J: TRBJ2-1; V: TRBV7-9; D: TRBD2; length: 14; size: -; CDR3: CASSLGGRGNEQFF; DNA: TGTGCCAGCAGCTTAGGCGGGAGGGGGAATGAGCAGTTCTTC
J: TRBJ2-2; V: TRBV29-1; D: -; length: 12; size: -; CDR3: CSVIRSTGELFF; DNA: TGCAGCGTTATAAGGTCCACCGGGGAGCTGTTTTTT
J: TRBJ2-2; V: TRBV2; D: -; length: 13; size: -; CDR3: CASGPPNTGELFF; DNA: TGTGCCAGCGGCCCACCGAACACCGGGGAGCTGTTTTTT
J: TRBJ2-7; V: TRBV25-1; D: -; length: 18; size: -; CDR3: CASSEFTRWDGAPYEQYF; DNA: TGTGCCAGCAGTGAATTCACCCGCTGGGACGGAGCCCCCTACGAGCAGTACTTC
J: TRBJ2-3; V: TRBV7-7; D: TRBD2; length: 15; size: -; CDR3: CASSRGTSGRDTQYF; DNA: TGTGCTAGCAGCAGGGGGACTAGCGGGAGAGATACGCAGTATTTT
J: TRBJ1-1; V: TRBV14; D: -; length: 14; size: -; CDR3: CASSPPGGGMIKRF; DNA: TGTGCCAGCAGCCCCCCTGGGGGCGGCATGATAAAACGATTT
J: TRBJ2-1; V: TRBV5-6; D: TRBD1; length: 15; size: once; CDR3: CASSTGTGNYNEQFF; DNA: TGTGCCAGCAGCACCGGGACAGGAAATTACAATGAGCAGTTCTTC
J: TRBJ2-6; V: TRBV5-4; D: TRBD1; length: 18; size: few; CDR3: CASSTRTGPSSGANVLTF; DNA: TGTGCCAGCAGCACCAGGACAGGGCCTAGCTCTGGGGCCAACGTCCTGACTTTC
J: TRBJ2-1; V: TRBV27; D: TRBD1; length: 14; size: -; CDR3: CATAGDSENNEQFF; DNA: TGTGCCACCGCAGGGGACAGTGAAAACAATGAGCAGTTCTTC
J: TRBJ2-2; V: TRBV4-1; D: -; length: 15; size: few; CDR3: CASSQQVKHTGELFF; DNA: TGCGCCAGCAGCCAACAGGTGAAACACACCGGGGAGCTGTTTTTT
J: TRBJ2-7; V: TRBV10-2; D: -; length: 14; size: -; CDR3: CATHDRKPDYEQYF; DNA: TGCGCCACCCATGACCGAAAACCGGACTACGAGCAGTACTTC
J: TRBJ2-5; V: TRBV6-6; D: -; length: 14; size: -; CDR3: CASSYSAYQETQYF; DNA: TGTGCCAGCAGTTACTCAGCGTACCAAGAGACCCAGTACTTC
J: TRBJ2-7; V: TRBV7-8; D: -; length: 13; size: -; CDR3: CASSLARVDEQYF; DNA: TGTGCCAGCAGCTTAGCCAGGGTGGACGAGCAGTACTTC
J: TRBJ2-1; V: TRBV10-3; D: TRBD2; length: 14; size: -; CDR3: CAISEVLAANEQFF; DNA: TGTGCCATCAGTGAAGTACTAGCGGCCAATGAGCAGTTCTTC
J: TRBJ1-1; V: TRBV2; D: -; length: 16; size: -; CDR3: CASRPLGTIPNTEAFF; DNA: TGTGCCAGCAGGCCACTAGGGACAATCCCGAACACTGAAGCTTTCTTT